Only a few counts were recorded for the clone carrying this T cell receptor beta chain. Trimming cost V 1 base and J 0 bases, with 9 bases left between them. Germline V gene lookup returns CDR1 SGHTA and CDR2 FQGNSA. There are 15 residues in the CDR3. The record originates from a study of radiotherapy plus CTLA-4 blockade in lung cancer. TCRdb's copy holds only in-frame clones and misses some; the assay was immunoSEQ multiplex PCR. The sample contains tens of thousands of clones, roughly 70% of which appear only once. The TCR was taken from a human donor with non-small cell lung cancer who had stable disease on radiotherapy plus ipilimumab. The sequencing used peripheral blood, collected from a patient treated with radiotherapy plus ipilimumab. V and J are TRBV7-2 and TRBJ1-2; D is undetermined. The CDR3 region is CASSLGQATNYGYTF. The CDR3 DNA sequence: TGTGCCAGCAGCTTAGGCCAGGCGACTAACTATGGCTACACCTTC. Full variable domain (remainder filled in from reference TRBV7-2 and TRBJ1-2): GAGVSQSPSNKVTEKGKDVELRCDPISGHTALYWYRQSLGQGLEFLIYFQGNSAPDKSGLPSDRFSAERTGGSVSTLTIQRTQQEDSAVYLCASSLGQATNYGYTFGSGTRLTVV.